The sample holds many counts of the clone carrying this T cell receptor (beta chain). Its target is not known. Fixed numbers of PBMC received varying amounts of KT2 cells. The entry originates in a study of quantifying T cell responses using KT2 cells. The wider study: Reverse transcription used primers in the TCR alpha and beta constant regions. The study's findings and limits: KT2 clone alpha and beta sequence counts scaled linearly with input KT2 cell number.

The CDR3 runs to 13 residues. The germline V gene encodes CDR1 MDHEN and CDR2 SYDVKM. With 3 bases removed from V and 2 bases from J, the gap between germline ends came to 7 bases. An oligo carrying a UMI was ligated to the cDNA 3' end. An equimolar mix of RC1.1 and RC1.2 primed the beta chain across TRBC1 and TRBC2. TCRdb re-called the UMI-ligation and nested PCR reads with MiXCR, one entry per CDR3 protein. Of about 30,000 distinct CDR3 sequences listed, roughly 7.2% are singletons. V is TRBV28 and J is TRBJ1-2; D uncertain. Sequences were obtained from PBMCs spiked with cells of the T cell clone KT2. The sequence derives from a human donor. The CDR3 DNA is TGTGCCAGCAGTTTTGTCGGAAACTATGGCTACACCTTC. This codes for CASSFVGNYGYTF.